This TCR beta chain was documented in a study of CD4 T cells in relation to SARS-CoV-2 and coronaviruses. Unexposed donor CD4+ T cells date from about 2011-2019, before the COVID-19 pandemic. The cells were cultured for around ten days before CD4+ T cells were isolated. Unexposed-donor CD4+ T cells were probed with SARS-CoV-2 S/N and four cold-coronavirus spikes, cells permitting. Looked up from germline, CDR1 is MGHDK and CDR2 is SYGVNS. Trimming shortened V by 5 bases and J by 1 base, and 8 bases separated the two germline ends. CDR3 length: 13 residues. Measured with immunoSEQ multiplex PCR; TCRdb has only the in-frame clones, and not every one. This repertoire shows 26,000 or so clones, 74% found once; its top ten account for approximately 22%. Notes on this clone: Its cognate antigen is unknown.

This TCR was recovered from a human donor in good health. Sequencing used CD4+ T cells from PBMCs, cultured in vitro. The rearrangement links TRBV25-1 to TRBJ1-1; perhaps TRBD1 as D (6 bases). The CDR3 loop is CASSQTGNTEAFF. The CDR3 coding sequence is TGTGCCAGCAGTCAGACAGGGAACACTGAAGCTTTCTTT.